This T cell receptor beta chain was obtained from a study of cytomegalovirus exposure and HLA in healthy donors. Overall study context: Later analysis reported that the 120 or so validation repertoires shared the platform of the 650 to 700 first-cohort repertoires. Study conclusions and caveats: Researchers catalogued around 150 TCR beta chains as cytomegalovirus-associated. CMV antigen specificity was confirmed in vitro for three CMV-associated chains. In the roughly 120 validation repertoires, approximately 94% of cluster scores exceeded 0, per a later analysis.

Generated by immunoSEQ multiplex PCR, the TCRdb table keeps only in-frame clones and is missing some. This table holds 160,000 or so clones, approximately 90% found once. Concerning this clone itself: Its antigen is undetermined.

Germline CDR1 is LNHNV and CDR2 is YYDKDF (reference sequence). V lost 0 bases and J lost 5; bases outside the gene matches: 7. This CDR3 region has 17 residues. This chain connects TRBV15 to TRBJ2-3; 11 nucleotides agree with TRBD1. Material for sequencing was PBMCs. The clonotype was recovered from a man between 18 and 29 years old in good health and CMV-seronegative. CDR3 in DNA: TGTGCCACCAGCAGAGATACGGGCGGGACAGGGGGAGATACGCAGTATTTT. The encoded protein is CATSRDTGGTGGDTQYF.